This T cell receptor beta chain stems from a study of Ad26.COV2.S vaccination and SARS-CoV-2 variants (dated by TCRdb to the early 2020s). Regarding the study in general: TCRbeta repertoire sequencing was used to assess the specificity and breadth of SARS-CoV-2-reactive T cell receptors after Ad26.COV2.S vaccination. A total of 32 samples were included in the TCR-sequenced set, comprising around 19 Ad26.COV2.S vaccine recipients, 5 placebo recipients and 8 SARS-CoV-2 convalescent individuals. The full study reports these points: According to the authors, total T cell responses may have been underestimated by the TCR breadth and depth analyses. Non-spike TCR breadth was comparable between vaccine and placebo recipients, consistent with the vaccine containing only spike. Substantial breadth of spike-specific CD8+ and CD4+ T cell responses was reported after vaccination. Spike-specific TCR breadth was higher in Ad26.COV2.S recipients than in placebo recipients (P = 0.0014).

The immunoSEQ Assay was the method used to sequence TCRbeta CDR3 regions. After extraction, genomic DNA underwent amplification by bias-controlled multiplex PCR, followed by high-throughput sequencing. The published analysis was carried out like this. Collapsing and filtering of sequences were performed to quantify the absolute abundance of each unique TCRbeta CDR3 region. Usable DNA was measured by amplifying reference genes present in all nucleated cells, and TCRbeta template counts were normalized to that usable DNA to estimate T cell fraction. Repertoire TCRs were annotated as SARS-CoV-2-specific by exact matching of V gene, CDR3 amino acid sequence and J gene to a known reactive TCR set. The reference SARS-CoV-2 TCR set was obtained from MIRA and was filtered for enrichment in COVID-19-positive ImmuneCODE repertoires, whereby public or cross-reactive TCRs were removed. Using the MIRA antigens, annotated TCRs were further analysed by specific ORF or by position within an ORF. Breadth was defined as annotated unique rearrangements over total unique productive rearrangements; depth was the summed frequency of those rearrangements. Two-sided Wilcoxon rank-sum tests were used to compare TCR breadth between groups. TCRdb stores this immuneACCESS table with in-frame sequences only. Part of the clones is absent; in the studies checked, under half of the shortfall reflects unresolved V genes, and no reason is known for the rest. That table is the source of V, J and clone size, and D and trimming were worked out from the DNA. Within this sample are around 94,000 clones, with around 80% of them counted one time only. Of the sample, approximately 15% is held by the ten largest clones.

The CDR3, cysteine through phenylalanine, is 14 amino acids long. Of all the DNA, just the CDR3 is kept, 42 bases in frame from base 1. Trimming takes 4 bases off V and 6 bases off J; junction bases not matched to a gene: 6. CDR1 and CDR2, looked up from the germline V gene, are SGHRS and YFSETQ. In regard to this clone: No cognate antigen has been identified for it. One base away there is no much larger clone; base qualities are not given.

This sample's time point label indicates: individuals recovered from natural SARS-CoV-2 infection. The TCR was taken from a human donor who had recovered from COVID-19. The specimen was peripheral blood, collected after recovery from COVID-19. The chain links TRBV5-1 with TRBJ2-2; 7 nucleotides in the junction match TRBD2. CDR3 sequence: CASSAGLDAGELFF. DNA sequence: TGCGCCAGCAGCGCCGGACTAGACGCCGGGGAGCTGTTTTTT.